The next 32 T cell receptor beta chains were all read from a single sample in a study of T cell responses to AZD1222 COVID-19 vaccine. Sequencing used immunoSEQ multiplex PCR; TCRdb keeps in-frame clones, though not all of them. The sample lists some 150,000 clones; about 93% were seen once. Specimen: peripheral blood, collected on day 0 of AZD1222 vaccination. The receptors originated from an adult in good health.

The chain couples TRBV6-5 to TRBJ1-3; D ambiguous. Germline loops: CDR1 MNHEY, CDR2 SVGAGI. The V end was cut by 5 bases, the J end by 1 base, with 9 bases between. CDR3 length: 14 residues. The CDR3 sequence: CASSMTRSGNTIYF. The CDR3 DNA reads as TGTGCCAGCAGTATGACAAGATCTGGAAACACCATATATTTT.

In its sample, this clone was seen once. The rearrangement uses TRBV7-2 and TRBJ2-7, with D perhaps TRBD2 (6 bases). Between the trimmed V and J ends, which lost 1 base and 4 bases, there was a span of 14 bases. CDR1 and CDR2 from the germline V gene are SGHTA and FQGNSA. The CDR3 length is 15 residues. The CDR3 is CASSLEVQGGYEQYF. The CDR3 DNA reads as TGTGCCAGCAGCTTAGAGGTTCAGGGAGGTTACGAGCAGTACTTC.

V is TRBV4-2 and J is TRBJ2-1, with D maybe TRBD2 (5 bases). CDR3 length: 13 amino acids. Germline V gene lookup returns CDR1 LGHNA and CDR2 YNFKEQ. V gave up 0 bases and J gave up 7 bases, with 7 bases separating them. This CDR3 reads CASSQEGLNEQFF. The CDR3 DNA reads TGTGCCAGCAGCCAAGAAGGACTTAATGAGCAGTTCTTC.

The chain uses TRBV5-1 and TRBJ1-2; D is unclear. The V gene's germline CDR1 is SGHRS and CDR2 YFSETQ. V lost 2 bases to trimming and J lost 8 bases, with 10 bases between them. This CDR3 contains 12 residues. The CDR3 reads CASSLNRQGYTF. The CDR3, as DNA: TGCGCCAGCAGCTTAAATCGTCAAGGCTACACCTTC.

V and J are TRBV5-1 and TRBJ1-2; a possible D gene is TRBD1 (6 bases). This CDR3 is built from 15 residues. Germline V gene lookup returns CDR1 SGHRS and CDR2 YFSETQ. V was shortened by 4 bases and J by 0 bases, with 13 bases between the two germline ends. CDR3 coding DNA: TGCGCCAGCAGCCCTAGGACAGCGCCTAACTATGGCTACACCTTC. It encodes CASSPRTAPNYGYTF.

This clone has only one observation. CDR3 in amino acids: CASSLDLGANYGYTF. The CDR3 DNA sequence: TGTGCCAGCAGCCTCGATTTGGGAGCTAACTATGGCTACACCTTC. The chain couples TRBV7-9 to TRBJ1-2; D gene uncertain. Deletions cut 5 bases from V and 0 bases from J, with 13 bases between. In germline, CDR1 is SEHNR, CDR2 FQNEAQ (reference sequence). This CDR3 contains 15 residues.

This clone appeared a single time. J is TRBJ1-2 and V is TRBV27, with a tentative D call TRBD1 (5 bases). CDR1 is MNHEY, CDR2 SMNVEV, per germline (reference sequence). The CDR3 consists of 14 residues. V dropped 0 bases and J dropped 6 bases, with 11 bases sitting between them. The CDR3 region has the DNA TGTGCCAGCAGTTTATCGGGGGTTTCTGATGGCTACACCTTC. It encodes CASSLSGVSDGYTF.

V gene TRBV6-1 combines with J gene TRBJ2-7; weak D call: TRBD2 (6 bases). V was cut by 1 base and J by 2 bases, with 12 bases left in between. This CDR3 is 15 amino acids long. The germline V gene encodes CDR1 MNHNS and CDR2 SASEGT. The CDR3 loop is CASSEEAGNAYEQYF. CDR3 in DNA: TGTGCCAGCAGTGAAGAGGCGGGGAACGCCTACGAGCAGTACTTC.

This clone was picked up one time. The genes are TRBV24-1 and TRBJ2-7; D perhaps matches TRBD1 (6 bases). Trimming shortened V by 9 bases and J by 2 bases, and 10 bases separated the two germline ends. Germline CDR1 and CDR2: KGHDR and SFDVKD. The CDR3 contains 12 residues. The CDR3 region is CATQGQTYEQYF. CDR3 sequence (DNA): TGTGCCACCCAGGGACAAACCTACGAGCAGTACTTC.

The chain links TRBV28 to TRBJ1-2; D is undetermined. Per the germline V gene, CDR1 is MDHEN and CDR2 is SYDVKM. This CDR3 contains 13 residues. V was shortened by 7 bases and J by 8 bases, with 17 bases between the two germline ends. The CDR3 spells CASTSGPPRGYTF. In DNA form, the CDR3 reads TGTGCCAGCACGTCCGGCCCACCCCGGGGCTACACCTTC.

V and J are TRBV7-8 and TRBJ1-2; a possible D gene is TRBD1 (6 bases). V was clipped by 0 bases and J by 2 bases, with 10 bases between them. The CDR3 length is 15 residues. Germline V gives CDR1 SGHVS, CDR2 FQNEAQ. DNA of the CDR3: TGTGCCAGCAGCTTAGCGCGAGGGGGAAACTATGGCTACACCTTC. It codes for CASSLARGGNYGYTF.

The chain uses TRBV6-2 or TRBV6-3 and TRBJ1-5, with 7 bases identical to TRBD1. V lost 2 bases and J lost 5; bases outside the gene matches: 12. The CDR3 length is 17 residues. Germline assignment: CDR1 MNHEY and CDR2 SVGEGT. This chain's CDR3 is CASSYPPGQNLHQPQHF. In DNA, the CDR3 is TGTGCCAGCAGTTACCCCCCGGGACAGAACCTTCATCAGCCCCAGCATTTT.

The chain is built from TRBV5-6 and TRBJ1-2; 8 positions match TRBD1. The germline CDR1 and CDR2 sequences are SGHDT and YYEEEE. Trimming took 1 base from V and 8 from J; bases not matched to a gene: 10. CDR3 length equals 15 residues. The CDR3 bases are TGTGCCAGCAGCTTGTTGGGCCAGGGGGCGAAGGGCTACACCTTC. Its protein is CASSLLGQGAKGYTF.

V gene TRBV30 combines with J gene TRBJ1-1, with D tentatively TRBD1 (5 bases). The CDR3 contains 14 residues. Between the trimmed V and J ends, which lost 2 bases and 4 bases, there was a span of 14 bases. Looked up from germline, CDR1 is GTSNPN and CDR2 is SVGIG (reference sequence). CDR3 nucleotides: TGTGCCTGGAGTCCAGGGACTTCGGGCACTGAAGCTTTCTTT. Protein: CAWSPGTSGTEAFF.

The chain couples TRBV27 to TRBJ1-5; the D is unclear. Trimming took 1 base from V and 0 from J, leaving 7 bases between them. In germline, CDR1 is MNHEY, CDR2 SMNVEV (reference sequence). The CDR3 runs to 15 residues. DNA of the CDR3: TGTGCCAGCAGTTTATTGTTCAGTAGCAATCAGCCCCAGCATTTT. Translation: CASSLLFSSNQPQHF.

V usage is TRBV7-9 and J usage is TRBJ2-3, with D perhaps matching TRBD2 (6 bases). The CDR3 is 13 amino acids. CDR1 and CDR2 from the germline V gene are SEHNR and FQNEAQ (reference sequence). The CDR3 is CAAGTVRTDTQYF. The CDR3 DNA reads as TGTGCAGCCGGGACTGTGCGCACAGATACGCAGTATTTT.

The V and J genes are TRBV27 and TRBJ2-2; D is ambiguous. Germline assignment: CDR1 MNHEY and CDR2 SMNVEV (reference sequence). Trimming took off 5 bases at V and 4 bases at J, with 5 bases between the two ends. The CDR3 contains 12 residues. CDR3 protein: CASSPSTGELFF. The CDR3 bases are TGTGCCAGCAGTCCCTCCACCGGGGAGCTGTTTTTT.

This chain uses TRBV30 with TRBJ2-1; no reliable D call. V was cut by 3 bases and J by 10 bases, with 13 bases left in between. The CDR3 contains 12 residues. The germline CDR1 and CDR2 sequences are GTSNPN and SVGIG (reference sequence). CDR3 DNA sequence: TGTGCCTGGAGGGAAGGAACGTACGAGCAGTTCTTC. Residues: CAWREGTYEQFF.

The chain joins TRBV6-5 to TRBJ2-2, with D unclear. Germline values: CDR1 MNHEY, CDR2 SVGAGI. Trimming left V 6 bases short and J 0 bases short, with 8 bases between. There are 14 residues in the CDR3. The CDR3 region is CASRSQSNTGELFF. The DNA of the CDR3 is TGTGCCAGCAGGTCGCAGTCGAACACCGGGGAGCTGTTTTTT.

V usage is TRBV12-5 and J usage is TRBJ1-1; weak D call: TRBD1 (5 bases). Trimming left V 1 base short and J 1 base short, with 7 bases between. This CDR3 is 14 amino acids long. Germline CDR1 is LGHNT and CDR2 is FRNRAP. The DNA of the CDR3 is TGTGCTAGTGGTTTGGGGGGCGCGAACACTGAAGCTTTCTTT. Encoded protein: CASGLGGANTEAFF.

J is TRBJ1-1 and V is TRBV5-8; D unclear. The CDR3 runs 11 residues. V was shortened by 3 bases and J by 11 bases, with 11 bases between the two germline ends. Germline loops: CDR1 SGHTS, CDR2 YDEGEE. DNA for the CDR3: TGTGCCAGCAGCTCGCGGCGCGTTGCTTTCTTT. Translating it yields CASSSRRVAFF.

The chain joins TRBV28 to TRBJ1-2; possibly TRBD1 for D (6 bases). Trimming pared 6 bases from V and 3 bases from J, leaving 11 bases between. This CDR3 is built from 13 residues. Germline loops: CDR1 MDHEN, CDR2 SYDVKM. The CDR3 spells CASRGQSDYGYTF. The CDR3 coding sequence is TGTGCCAGCAGAGGACAGTCGGACTATGGCTACACCTTC.

The chain has TRBV3-1 (or the pseudogene TRBV3-2) and TRBJ1-2; D perhaps matches TRBD1 (5 bases). CDR1 and CDR2 from the germline V gene are LGHDT and YNNKEL (reference sequence). The CDR3 covers 13 residues. V lost 2 bases and J lost 3, with 7 bases in between. The CDR3 DNA follows: TGTGCCAGCAGCCAAAGAGGGGACTATGGCTACACCTTC. It specifies CASSQRGDYGYTF.

V and J are TRBV19 and TRBJ2-3; TRBD1 aligns across 7 bases. The V and J ends lost 5 bases and 9 bases, in that order; junction bases with no gene match: 2. The germline CDR1 and CDR2 sequences are LNHDA and SQIVND (reference sequence). This CDR3 region has 11 residues. The CDR3 coding sequence is TGTGCCAGTAGTCTACAGGGGACGCAGTATTTT. Encoded protein: CASSLQGTQYF.

This clone came up once. The V call is TRBV3-1 (or the pseudogene TRBV3-2), the J call TRBJ2-3; D call uncertain. Deletions cut 0 bases from V and 7 bases from J, with 17 bases between. This CDR3 comprises 16 residues. Germline assignment: CDR1 LGHDT and CDR2 YNNKEL (reference sequence). The CDR3 protein is CASSQDASAFKYTQYF. The CDR3 DNA is TGTGCCAGCAGCCAAGATGCCAGCGCTTTTAAATATACGCAGTATTTT.

V usage is TRBV7-2 and J usage is TRBJ1-2; D is undetermined. This CDR3 is built from 14 residues. Germline V gene lookup returns CDR1 SGHTA and CDR2 FQGNSA. Trimming removed 5 bases at V and 3 bases at J, with 13 bases between. For the CDR3, the DNA is TGTGCCAGCAGCAAGGGATACGGGGACTATGGCTACACCTTC. Its protein is CASSKGYGDYGYTF.

CDR3 sequence: CASSEPRDFGETQYF. CDR3 sequence (DNA): TGTGCCAGCAGTGAACCCCGGGACTTTGGAGAGACCCAGTACTTC. The chain carries TRBV25-1 and TRBJ2-5, with D tentatively TRBD2 (6 bases). V was cut by 2 bases and J by 4 bases, with 14 bases left in between. The CDR3 sequence is 15 residues long. Germline V CDR1 and CDR2: MGHDK, SYGVNS.

This clone is a singleton in its sample. The V gene is TRBV5-1, the J gene TRBJ2-3; 13 nucleotides align to TRBD2. V shed 4 bases, J shed 2 bases, and the junction held 4 bases outside the gene matches. Germline V gene sequence: CDR1 SGHRS, CDR2 YFSETQ. The CDR3 is made up of 16 amino acids. CDR3 in amino acids: CASSLGLAGFTDTQYF. In nucleotides, the CDR3 is TGCGCCAGCAGCCTGGGACTAGCGGGGTTCACAGATACGCAGTATTTT.

V usage is TRBV28 and J usage is TRBJ1-1; 8 nucleotides line up with TRBD1. Germline-derived CDR1 and CDR2 are MDHEN and SYDVKM. This CDR3 spans 13 amino acids. V dropped 2 bases and J dropped 10; count of bases not matched to a gene: 6. The CDR3 region is CASSLLGQDGAFF. The CDR3 coding sequence is TGTGCCAGCAGTTTACTGGGACAGGACGGAGCTTTCTTT.

The J gene is TRBJ1-4, the V gene TRBV19; D call uncertain. In germline, CDR1 is LNHDA, CDR2 SQIVND (reference sequence). V was clipped by 6 bases and J by 8 bases, with 13 bases between them. This CDR3 has 13 residues. CDR3: CASRNTVREKLFF. The CDR3 DNA is TGTGCCAGTAGAAACACGGTACGGGAAAAACTGTTTTTT.

The chain is built from TRBV7-8 and TRBJ2-5; the D gene is possibly TRBD2 (5 bases). This CDR3 contains 15 residues. CDR1 and CDR2 (germline): SGHVS, FQNEAQ. V shed 5 bases and J shed 1 base, with 14 bases lying between them. CDR3 sequence (DNA): TGTGCCAGCAGCCCCCAGGCCGGGGTCCAAGAGACCCAGTACTTC. Protein product: CASSPQAGVQETQYF.

V usage is TRBV5-4 and J usage is TRBJ1-4; no clear D gene. The CDR3 has 14 amino acids. Germline V gives CDR1 SGHNT, CDR2 YYREEE (reference sequence). Trimming left V 5 bases short and J 0 bases short, with 8 bases between. The DNA for the CDR3 is TGTGCCAGCAGGTTAGCACCAACTAATGAAAAACTGTTTTTT. It is translated as CASRLAPTNEKLFF. The full variable domain, completed using reference TRBV5-4 and TRBJ1-4, is ETGVTQSPTHLIKTRGQQVTLRCSSQSGHNTVSWYQQALGQGPQFIFQYYREEENGRGNFPPRFSGLQFPNYSSELNVNALELDDSALYLCASRLAPTNEKLFFGSGTQLSVL.